A single T cell receptor (beta chain) is shown here with its context. Other DNA sequences in this specimen translate into the identical CDR3. These data belong to a study of blood T cell repertoires in COVID-19. Produced via immunoSEQ multiplex PCR; TCRdb's table is partial and in-frame only. Of roughly 100,000 clones in the sample, approximately 62% are singletons; the top ten hold around 6.3%. Germline V gene data show CDR1 as MNHEY and CDR2 as SVGEGT. Between the trimmed V and J ends, which lost 2 bases and 4 bases, there was a span of 12 bases. This CDR3 contains 14 residues. V is TRBV6-2 or TRBV6-3 and J is TRBJ2-7; D not certain. The TCR originated in a man aged 80 or over with acute or convalescent COVID-19. The material sequenced was peripheral blood. CDR3 coding DNA: TGTGCCAGCAGTTACGGTCCGCGCGAATACGAGCAGTACTTC. This codes for CASSYGPREYEQYF.